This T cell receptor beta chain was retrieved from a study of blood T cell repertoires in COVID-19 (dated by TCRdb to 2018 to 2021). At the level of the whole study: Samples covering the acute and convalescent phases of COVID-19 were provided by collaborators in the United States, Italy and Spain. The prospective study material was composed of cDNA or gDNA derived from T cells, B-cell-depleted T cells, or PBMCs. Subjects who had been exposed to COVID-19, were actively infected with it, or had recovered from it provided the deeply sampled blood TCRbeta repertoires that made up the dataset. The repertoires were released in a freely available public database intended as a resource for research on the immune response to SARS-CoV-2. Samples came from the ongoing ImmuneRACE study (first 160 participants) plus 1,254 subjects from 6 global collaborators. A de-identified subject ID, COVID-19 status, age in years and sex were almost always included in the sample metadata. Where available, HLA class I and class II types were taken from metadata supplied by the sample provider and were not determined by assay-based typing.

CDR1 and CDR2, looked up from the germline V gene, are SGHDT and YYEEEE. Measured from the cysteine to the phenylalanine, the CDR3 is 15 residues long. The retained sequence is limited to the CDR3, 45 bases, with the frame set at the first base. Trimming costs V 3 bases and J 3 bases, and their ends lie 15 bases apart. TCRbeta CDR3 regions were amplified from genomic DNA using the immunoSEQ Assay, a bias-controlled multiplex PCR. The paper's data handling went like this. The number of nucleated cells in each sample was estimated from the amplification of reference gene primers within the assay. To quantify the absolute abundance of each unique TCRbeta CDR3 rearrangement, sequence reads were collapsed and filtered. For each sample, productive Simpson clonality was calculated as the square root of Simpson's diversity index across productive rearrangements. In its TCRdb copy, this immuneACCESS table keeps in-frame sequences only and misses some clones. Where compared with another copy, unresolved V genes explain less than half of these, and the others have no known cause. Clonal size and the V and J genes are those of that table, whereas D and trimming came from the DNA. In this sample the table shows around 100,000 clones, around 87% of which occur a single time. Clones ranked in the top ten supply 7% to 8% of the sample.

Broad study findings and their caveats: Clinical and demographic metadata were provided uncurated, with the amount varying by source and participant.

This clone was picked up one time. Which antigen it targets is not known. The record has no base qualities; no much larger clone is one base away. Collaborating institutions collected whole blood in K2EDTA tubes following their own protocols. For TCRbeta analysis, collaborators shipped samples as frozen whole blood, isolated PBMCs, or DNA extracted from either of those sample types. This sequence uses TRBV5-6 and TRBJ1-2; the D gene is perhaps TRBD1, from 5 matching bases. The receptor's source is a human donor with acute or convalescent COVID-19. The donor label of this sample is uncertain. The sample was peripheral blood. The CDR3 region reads CASSSSGEGYYGYTF. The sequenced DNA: TGTGCCAGCAGCTCGTCCGGGGAGGGGTACTATGGCTACACCTTC.